Listed here are 18 T cell receptor beta chains from one sample, sequenced in a study of blood T cells in healthy people across ages. Sample-barcoded 5' priming and a J-beta primer mix drove a second PCR of roughly 6 to 12 cycles. TCRdb recomputed calls from the 5' RACE reads with MiXCR, one row per CDR3 protein. The data show about 1.7 million distinct CDR3 sequences, with about 28% seen just once and roughly 8% held by the top ten. Input material: blood. The origin of the receptors is a woman aged 25 to 39 in good health.

A word on this clonotype: The junction and the germline gene differ at one end; a read error may be behind it. V gene TRBV7-2 combines with J gene TRBJ2-7; 7 bases are a match to TRBD2. This CDR3 has 14 residues. Germline CDR1 reads SGHTA; CDR2 reads FQGNSA. CDR3: CASSPRDYFYERYF. For the CDR3, the DNA is TGTGCCAGCAGCCCGCGGGACTACTTCTACGAGCGGTACTTC.

This clonotype was picked up many times. J is TRBJ2-5 and V is TRBV24-1, with a possible D match to TRBD2 (7 bases). V was trimmed by 2 bases and J by 11 bases, leaving 11 bases between them. The CDR3 is 12 amino acids. Per germline, CDR1 KGHDR and CDR2 SFDVKD. As DNA, the CDR3 is TGTGCCACCAGTGATTCTCGGGGGGCGCAGTACTTC. Its protein product is CATSDSRGAQYF.

This clonotype was picked up a small number of times. The J gene is TRBJ2-3, the V gene TRBV7-2, with 12 bases that match TRBD2. Trimming removed 10 bases from V and 0 bases from J; junction bases left unmatched: 5. This CDR3 has 15 residues. The germline V gene encodes CDR1 SGHTA and CDR2 FQGNSA. CDR3 coding DNA: TGTGCCACCCCTGGACTAGCGGGAAGCACAGATACGCAGTATTTT. It yields the protein CATPGLAGSTDTQYF. Filled out from reference TRBV7-2 and TRBJ2-3, the complete variable domain reads GAGVSQSPSNKVTEKGKDVELRCDPISGHTALYWYRQSLGQGLEFLIYFQGNSAPDKSGLPSDRFSAERTGGSVSTLTIQRTQQEDSAVYLCATPGLAGSTDTQYFGPGTRLTVL.

In this sample, this clonotype turned up a few times. This chain links TRBV7-8 with TRBJ2-7; either TRBD1 or TRBD2 may supply D (7 bases each). Germline V gene lookup returns CDR1 SGHVS and CDR2 FQNEAQ. V was pared by 4 bases and J by 3 bases, with 16 bases between. The CDR3 loop spans 15 amino acids. DNA for the CDR3: TGTGCCAGCAGCTCAGGGGGGGGGTCTGGCTACGAGCAGTACTTC. It is translated as CASSSGGGSGYEQYF.

This sequence joins TRBV12-3 or TRBV12-4 and TRBJ2-1; D not certain. The V end lost 7 bases, the J end lost 6 bases, and 7 bases lay between the germline ends. CDR3 length equals 11 residues. DNA for the CDR3: TGTGCCAGCACCTTGGCCAATGAGCAGTTCTTC. Residues: CASTLANEQFF.

On this clonotype: A much larger clone differs from this one at a single base, so this may be a read error. The chain couples TRBV12-3 or TRBV12-4 to TRBJ1-2, with TRBD1 matching over 7 bases. The CDR3 totals 15 residues. The J segment lost 7 bases and the V segment lost 2 bases, leaving 10 bases of the junction unmatched. CDR3 in amino acids: CASSLRGTELPGYTF. CDR3 nucleotides: TGTGCCAGCAGTTTAAGAGGGACAGAGCTCCCTGGCTACACCTTC.

In nucleotides, the CDR3 is TGTGCCAGCAGCTTAGGTGGGACATACTATGGCTACACCTTC. Amino acids: CASSLGGTYYGYTF. The chain links TRBV7-2 to TRBJ1-2; maybe TRBD1 (6 bases). V dropped 1 base and J dropped 3 bases, with 9 bases sitting between them. Per the germline V gene, CDR1 is SGHTA and CDR2 is FQGNSA. The CDR3 has 14 amino acids. Full variable domain (remainder filled in from reference TRBV7-2 and TRBJ1-2): GAGVSQSPSNKVTEKGKDVELRCDPISGHTALYWYRQSLGQGLEFLIYFQGNSAPDKSGLPSDRFSAERTGGSVSTLTIQRTQQEDSAVYLCASSLGGTYYGYTFGSGTRLTVV.

There are a few counts of this clonotype. This chain joins TRBV7-2 and TRBJ2-3, with 9 bases matching TRBD2. Trimming took 3 bases from V and 5 from J; bases not matched to a gene: 12. The CDR3 spans 17 residues. Germline V gene data show CDR1 as SGHTA and CDR2 as FQGNSA. The CDR3 DNA reads TGTGCCAGCAGCTTGGGCGTAATAGCGGGAGTTGAAGATACGCAGTATTTT. Its protein is CASSLGVIAGVEDTQYF.

Ten or more counts support this clonotype. The rearrangement uses TRBV29-1 and TRBJ1-2; D possibly corresponds to TRBD1 (6 bases). V lost 3 bases and J lost 4, with 9 bases in between. This CDR3 has 12 residues. From germline, CDR1 is SQVTM and CDR2 ANQGSEA. In DNA, the CDR3 is TGCAGCGTTGAGTCGGGGGCCTATGGCTACACCTTC. This gives the protein CSVESGAYGYTF.

The sample holds many counts of this clonotype. The rearrangement uses TRBV5-1 and TRBJ1-2, with 9 bases identical to TRBD1. Germline CDR1 SGHRS, CDR2 YFSETQ. V lost 0 bases and J lost 4; bases outside the gene matches: 4. The CDR3 has 15 amino acids. CDR3 DNA sequence: TGCGCCAGCAGCTTGGCCGGACAGGGGCTCTATGGCTACACCTTC. This translates into CASSLAGQGLYGYTF.

This clonotype was seen more than once but under ten times. V gene TRBV20-1 combines with J gene TRBJ2-1; possibly TRBD2 for D (6 bases). The V gene's germline CDR1 is DFQATT and CDR2 SNEGSKA (reference sequence). The CDR3 totals 15 residues. The V and J ends lost 1 base and 8 bases respectively, with 18 bases between them. CDR3 protein: CSARAGLALPDEQFF. DNA for the CDR3: TGCAGTGCTAGAGCGGGTCTAGCGTTGCCCGATGAGCAGTTCTTC.

V and J are TRBV10-3 and TRBJ2-1; D is tentatively TRBD1 or TRBD2 (5 bases each). CDR1 ENHRY and CDR2 SYGVKD come from the germline V gene. The V end lost 5 bases, the J end lost 9 bases, and 14 bases lay between the germline ends. This CDR3 is built from 13 residues. The CDR3 nucleotides read TGTGCCATCAGTCCCGGGGACCCGGGTGAGCAGTTCTTC. Translation gives CAISPGDPGEQFF.

The chain combines TRBV12-3 or TRBV12-4 with TRBJ1-1; maybe TRBD1 (6 bases). V lost 4 bases, J lost 5 bases, and 14 bases lay in between. This CDR3 has 14 residues. This chain's CDR3 is CASSSRDTRTEAFF. The DNA of the CDR3 is TGTGCCAGCAGTTCCCGGGACACGAGGACTGAAGCTTTCTTT.

This clonotype has a handful of counts. The chain recombines TRBV9 with TRBJ2-1; 12 bases align to TRBD2. The CDR3 sequence is 16 residues long. V trimming: 2 bases; J trimming: 5 bases; junction bases outside the gene matches: 5. From germline, CDR1 is SGDLS and CDR2 YYNGEE. The CDR3 bases are TGTGCCAGCAGCGTGACTAGCGGGGGCTCTAACAATGAGCAGTTCTTC. This sequence encodes CASSVTSGGSNNEQFF.

Comments on this clonotype: At one end the junction does not follow the germline gene, possibly because of a read error. The CDR3 DNA follows: TGTGCCAGCAGTCCCCATCGCATCTCTGGGGCCAGCGTCCTGACTTTC. Amino acids: CASSPHRISGASVLTF. The chain carries TRBV28 and TRBJ2-6, with D perhaps matching TRBD1 (5 bases). The CDR3 length is 16 residues. Germline-derived CDR1 and CDR2 are MDHEN and SYDVKM.

This clonotype has a count of ten or more. The chain carries TRBV10-3 and TRBJ2-6; D is unresolved. Germline-derived CDR1 and CDR2 are ENHRY and SYGVKD. The CDR3 has 13 amino acids. V was shortened by 7 bases and J by 2 bases, with 6 bases between the two germline ends. CDR3 DNA: TGTGCCATCATGAGTGCTGGGGCCAACGTCCTGACTTTC. Its protein product is CAIMSAGANVLTF.

The sample holds a few counts of this clonotype. This chain links TRBV6-5 with TRBJ1-5; 7 nucleotides match TRBD1. From germline, CDR1 is MNHEY and CDR2 SVGAGI. The CDR3 has 16 amino acids. Trimming removed 6 bases from V and 4 bases from J; junction bases left unmatched: 12. The CDR3 reads CASRKGLEGANQPQHF. CDR3 DNA: TGTGCCAGCAGGAAAGGATTGGAGGGGGCTAATCAGCCCCAGCATTTT.

As to this clonotype: The junction shows a germline mismatch at one end, possibly a read error. The J gene is TRBJ2-4, the V gene TRBV5-1; 7 bases fit TRBD1. The J call is doubtful: the DNA matches TRBJ2-7 better. This CDR3 region has 16 residues. Per the germline V gene, CDR1 is SGHRS and CDR2 is YFSETQ. The CDR3 loop is CASTLEAGGSSYEQYF. The CDR3 DNA reads as TGCGCCAGCACCTTGGAGGCAGGGGGTTCCTCCTACGAGCAGTACTTC.